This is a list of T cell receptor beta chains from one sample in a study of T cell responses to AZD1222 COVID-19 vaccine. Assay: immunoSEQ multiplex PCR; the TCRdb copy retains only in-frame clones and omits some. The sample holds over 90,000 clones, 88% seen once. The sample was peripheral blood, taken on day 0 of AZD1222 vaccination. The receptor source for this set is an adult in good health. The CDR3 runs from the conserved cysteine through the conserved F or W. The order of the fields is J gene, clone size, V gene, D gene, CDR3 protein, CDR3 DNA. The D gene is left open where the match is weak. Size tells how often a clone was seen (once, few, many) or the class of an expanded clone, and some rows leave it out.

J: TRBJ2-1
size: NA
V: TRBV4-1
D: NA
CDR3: CASSQEVQLVGNEQFF
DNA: TGCGCCAGCAGCCAAGAGGTACAGCTGGTCGGCAATGAGCAGTTCTTC

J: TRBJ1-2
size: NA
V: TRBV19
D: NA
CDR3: CASSIDGAGSPRNYGYTF
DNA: TGTGCCAGTAGTATAGATGGAGCAGGGTCCCCTCGGAACTATGGCTACACCTTC

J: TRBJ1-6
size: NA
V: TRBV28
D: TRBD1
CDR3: CASRPGTGWPPLHF
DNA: TGTGCCAGCAGGCCCGGGACAGGGTGGCCACCCCTCCACTTT

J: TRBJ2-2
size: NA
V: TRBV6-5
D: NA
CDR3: CATRRDSLNTGELFF
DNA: TGTGCCACCCGAAGGGACTCCCTGAACACCGGGGAGCTGTTTTTT

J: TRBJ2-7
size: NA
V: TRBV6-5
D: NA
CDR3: CASSPYLSGEQYF
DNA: TGTGCCAGCAGTCCCTATTTAAGTGGCGAGCAGTACTTC

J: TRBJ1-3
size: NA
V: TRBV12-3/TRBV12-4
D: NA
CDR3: CASSFRNTIYF
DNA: TGTGCCAGCAGTTTTAGAAACACCATATATTTT

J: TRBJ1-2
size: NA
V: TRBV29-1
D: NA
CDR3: CSVGQYYGYTF
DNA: TGCAGCGTTGGACAGTACTATGGCTACACCTTC

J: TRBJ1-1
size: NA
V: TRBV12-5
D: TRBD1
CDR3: CASGRDRITEAFF
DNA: TGTGCTAGTGGCCGGGACAGAATCACTGAAGCTTTCTTT

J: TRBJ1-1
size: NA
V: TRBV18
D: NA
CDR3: CASSPTPTQGLAFF
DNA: TGTGCCAGCTCTCCAACCCCGACCCAGGGATTAGCTTTCTTT

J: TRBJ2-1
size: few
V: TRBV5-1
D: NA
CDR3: CASSLVGGEQFF
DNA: TGCGCCAGCAGCTTGGTTGGGGGGGAGCAGTTCTTC

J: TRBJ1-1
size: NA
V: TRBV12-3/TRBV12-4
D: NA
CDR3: CASSFSRDTEAFF
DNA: TGTGCCAGCAGTTTTTCCAGGGACACTGAAGCTTTCTTT

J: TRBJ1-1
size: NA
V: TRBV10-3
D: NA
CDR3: CAIRGGAEAFF
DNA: TGTGCCATCAGGGGGGGAGCCGAAGCTTTCTTT

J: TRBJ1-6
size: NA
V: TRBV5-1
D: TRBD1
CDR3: CASSQGQGAAPLHF
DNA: TGCGCCAGCAGCCAAGGACAGGGGGCTGCACCCCTCCACTTT

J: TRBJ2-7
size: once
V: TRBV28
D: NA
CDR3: CASSLEGTSYEQYF
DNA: TGTGCCAGCAGTTTAGAGGGCACATCCTACGAGCAGTACTTC

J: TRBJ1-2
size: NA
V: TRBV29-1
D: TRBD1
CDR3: CSGTGVDGYTF
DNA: TGCAGCGGGACAGGGGTCGACGGCTACACCTTC

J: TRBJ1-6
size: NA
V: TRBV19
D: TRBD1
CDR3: CASSMGDRGPNSPLHF
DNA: TGTGCCAGTAGTATGGGGGACAGGGGGCCCAATTCACCCCTCCACTTT

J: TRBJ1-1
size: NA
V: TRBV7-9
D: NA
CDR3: CASSLSGGRAFF
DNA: TGTGCCAGCAGCTTAAGCGGGGGTCGAGCTTTCTTT

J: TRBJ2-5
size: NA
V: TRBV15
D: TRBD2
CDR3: CATSRGPGGTGETQYF
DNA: TGTGCCACCAGCAGAGGGCCGGGGGGGACTGGCGAGACCCAGTACTTC

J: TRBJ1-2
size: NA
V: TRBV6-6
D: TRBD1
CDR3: CASSYDRGGNYGYTF
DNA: TGTGCCAGCAGTTACGACAGGGGGGGAAACTATGGCTACACCTTC

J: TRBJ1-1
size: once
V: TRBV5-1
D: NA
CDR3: CASSLVSGDSEAFF
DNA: TGCGCCAGCAGCTTGGTTAGTGGGGATTCTGAAGCTTTCTTT

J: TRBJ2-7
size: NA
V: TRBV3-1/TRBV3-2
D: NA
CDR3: CATGTYSYEQYF
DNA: TGTGCCACGGGGACATATTCCTACGAGCAGTACTTC

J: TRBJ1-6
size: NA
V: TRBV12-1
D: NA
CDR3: CASSFVGSPLHF
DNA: TGTGCCAGCAGCTTTGTGGGTTCACCCCTCCACTTT

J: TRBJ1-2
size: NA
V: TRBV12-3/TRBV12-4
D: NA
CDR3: CASSRDGGRGYTF
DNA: TGTGCCAGCAGCCGTGACGGGGGTAGAGGCTACACCTTC

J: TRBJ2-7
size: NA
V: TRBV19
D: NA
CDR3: CASSVIPTGSREQYF
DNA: TGTGCCAGTAGTGTGATACCTACAGGGTCGCGCGAGCAGTACTTC

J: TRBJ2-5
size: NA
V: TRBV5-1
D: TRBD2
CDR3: CASSLQLAGEETQYF
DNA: TGCGCCAGCAGCCTCCAATTAGCGGGAGAAGAGACCCAGTACTTC

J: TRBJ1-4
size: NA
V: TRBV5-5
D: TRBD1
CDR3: CASSLGTGGEKLFF
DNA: TGTGCCAGCAGCTTGGGGACAGGAGGGGAAAAACTGTTTTTT

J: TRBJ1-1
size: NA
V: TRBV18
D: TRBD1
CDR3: CASSPRTGWDTEAFF
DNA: TGTGCCAGCTCACCTCGGACAGGATGGGACACTGAAGCTTTCTTT

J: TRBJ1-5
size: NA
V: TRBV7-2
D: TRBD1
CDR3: CASSLNGPGQGNQPQHF
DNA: TGTGCCAGCAGCTTAAACGGGCCGGGACAGGGCAATCAGCCCCAGCATTTT

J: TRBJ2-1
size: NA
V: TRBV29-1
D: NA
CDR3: CSGDLMGSGAYNEQFF
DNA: TGCAGCGGGGATCTTATGGGTAGCGGAGCCTACAATGAGCAGTTCTTC

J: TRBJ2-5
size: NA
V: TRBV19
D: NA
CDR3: CASSTQGRETQYF
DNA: TGTGCCAGTAGTACACAGGGCAGAGAGACCCAGTACTTC

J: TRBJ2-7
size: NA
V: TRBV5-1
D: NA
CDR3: CASSFLSRLGDEQYF
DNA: TGCGCCAGCAGCTTTTTATCCAGACTTGGTGACGAGCAGTACTTC

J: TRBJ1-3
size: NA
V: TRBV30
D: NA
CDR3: CAWSALGGGSSGNTIYF
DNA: TGTGCCTGGTCTGCGCTGGGCGGGGGTTCCTCTGGAAACACCATATATTTT

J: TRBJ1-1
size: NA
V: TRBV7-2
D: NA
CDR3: CASSFSGVTSNTEAFF
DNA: TGTGCCAGCAGCTTCTCAGGGGTGACGAGTAACACTGAAGCTTTCTTT

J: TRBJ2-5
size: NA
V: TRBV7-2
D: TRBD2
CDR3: CASTPQGLGAGTQYF
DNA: TGTGCCAGCACCCCCCAAGGACTAGGGGCTGGGACCCAGTACTTC

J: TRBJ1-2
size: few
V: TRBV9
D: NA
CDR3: CASSVEMELNYGYTF
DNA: TGTGCCAGCAGCGTAGAAATGGAACTTAACTATGGCTACACCTTC

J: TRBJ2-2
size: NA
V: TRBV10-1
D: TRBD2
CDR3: CASSESAGGPGNGELFF
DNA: TGCGCCAGCAGTGAGTCCGCGGGAGGGCCGGGGAACGGGGAGCTGTTTTTT

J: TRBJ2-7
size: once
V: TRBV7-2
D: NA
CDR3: CASSLGPGSNEQYF
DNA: TGTGCCAGCAGCCTCGGGCCGGGGAGCAACGAGCAGTACTTC

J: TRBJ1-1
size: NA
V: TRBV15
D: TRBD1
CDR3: CATSPGTAYTEAFF
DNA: TGTGCCACCAGCCCCGGGACAGCATACACTGAAGCTTTCTTT

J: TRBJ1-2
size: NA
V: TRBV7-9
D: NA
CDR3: CAVYAMGSSGYTF
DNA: TGTGCCGTCTATGCGATGGGGTCAAGTGGCTACACCTTC

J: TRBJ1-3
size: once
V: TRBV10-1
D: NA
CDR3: CATRANSGNTIYF
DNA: TGCGCCACCCGGGCCAACTCTGGAAACACCATATATTTT

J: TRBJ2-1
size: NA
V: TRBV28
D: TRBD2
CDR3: CASSSASGRNEQFF
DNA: TGTGCCAGCAGTTCGGCCAGCGGGAGGAATGAGCAGTTCTTC

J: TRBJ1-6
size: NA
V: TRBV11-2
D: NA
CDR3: CASSFFQGNNSPLHF
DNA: TGTGCCAGCAGCTTTTTTCAGGGGAATAATTCACCCCTCCACTTT

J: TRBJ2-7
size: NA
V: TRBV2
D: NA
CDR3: CASRGSLSYEQYF
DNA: TGTGCCAGCAGAGGTAGCCTCTCCTACGAGCAGTACTTC

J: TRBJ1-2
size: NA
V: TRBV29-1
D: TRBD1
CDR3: CSAAGTGYGYTF
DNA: TGCAGCGCCGCCGGGACAGGCTATGGCTACACCTTC

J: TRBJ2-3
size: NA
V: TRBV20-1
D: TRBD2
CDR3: CSASKASGGRTDTQYF
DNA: TGCAGTGCTAGTAAAGCTAGCGGGGGACGCACAGATACGCAGTATTTT